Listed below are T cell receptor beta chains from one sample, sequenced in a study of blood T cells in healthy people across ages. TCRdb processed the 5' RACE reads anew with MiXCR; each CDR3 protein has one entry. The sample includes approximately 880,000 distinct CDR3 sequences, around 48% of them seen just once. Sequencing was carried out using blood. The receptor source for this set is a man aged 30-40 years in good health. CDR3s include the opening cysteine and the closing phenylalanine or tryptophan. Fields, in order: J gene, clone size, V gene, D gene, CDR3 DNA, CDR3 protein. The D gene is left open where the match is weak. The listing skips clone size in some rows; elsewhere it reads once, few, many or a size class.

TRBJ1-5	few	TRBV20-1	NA	TGCAGTGCTAGAATCTCAGGGAGGGGCAATCAGCCCCAGCATTTT	CSARISGRGNQPQHF
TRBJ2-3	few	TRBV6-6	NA	TGTGCCAGCCGGGGCCCAAGCACAGATACGCAGTATTTT	CASRGPSTDTQYF
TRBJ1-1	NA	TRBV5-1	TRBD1	TGCGCCAGCAGCACAGGACAGGGGGCCACTGAAGCTTTCTTT	CASSTGQGATEAFF
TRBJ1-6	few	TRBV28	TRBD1	TGTGCCAGCACTTCGGGACAGGGAGGGAGCTCCTATAATTCACCCCTCCACTTT	CASTSGQGGSSYNSPLHF
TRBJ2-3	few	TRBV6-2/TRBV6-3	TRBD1	TGTGCCAGCAAGGACAGGGGGCCTGATACGCAGTATTTT	CASKDRGPDTQYF
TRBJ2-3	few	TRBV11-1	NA	TGTGCCAGCAGCTTGGAGGGTCTAAGCACAGATACGCAGTATTTT	CASSLEGLSTDTQYF
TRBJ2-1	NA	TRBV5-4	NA	TGTGCCAGCAGCTTGTTCATATTCAATGAGCAGTTCTTC	CASSLFIFNEQFF
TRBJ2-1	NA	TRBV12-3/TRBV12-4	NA	TGTGCCAGCAGTGCCGCCGGGGGGACAGGATACAATGAGCAGTTCTTC	CASSAAGGTGYNEQFF
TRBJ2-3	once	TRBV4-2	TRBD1	TGTGCCAGCAGCCAAGTGAGAGGGGGCGCCGCAGATACGCAGTATTTT	CASSQVRGGAADTQYF
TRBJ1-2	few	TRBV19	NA	TGTGCCAGTAGTACGGGACACACCAACTATGGCTACACCTTC	CASSTGHTNYGYTF
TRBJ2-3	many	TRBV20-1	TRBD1	TGCAGTGCTAGGAGGATGGACAGGGCAAGCACAGATACGCAGTATTTT	CSARRMDRASTDTQYF
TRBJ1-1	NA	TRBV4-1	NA	TGCGCCAGCAGCCAAGTTCTAACAACGAACACTGAAGCTTTCTTT	CASSQVLTTNTEAFF
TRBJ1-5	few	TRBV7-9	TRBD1	TGTGCCAGCAGCGGAGGGACAGGGGGCGCGGATAATCAGCCCCAGCATTTT	CASSGGTGGADNQPQHF
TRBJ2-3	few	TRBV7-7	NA	TGTGCTAGCAGCTCGGGCAGTAGCACAGATACGCAGTATTTT	CASSSGSSTDTQYF
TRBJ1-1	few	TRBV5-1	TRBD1	TGCGCCAGCAGCTGGGGACAGGGGCCCTCTGAAGCTTTCTTT	CASSWGQGPSEAFF
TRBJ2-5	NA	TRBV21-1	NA	TGTGCCAGCAGCAGGGCCAGGGAACAGACCCAGTACTTC	CASSRAREQTQYF
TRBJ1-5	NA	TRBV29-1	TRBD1	TGCAGCGTCGTGGAACAGGGGGCAGGACAGCCCCAGCATTTT	CSVVEQGAGQPQHF
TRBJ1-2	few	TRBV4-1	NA	TGCGCCAGCAGCCAAGATCCCACAAATAACTATGGCTACACCTTC	CASSQDPTNNYGYTF
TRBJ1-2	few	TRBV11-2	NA	TGTGCCAGCAGCAAATCCAGGGTGGACGACTATGGCTACACCTTC	CASSKSRVDDYGYTF
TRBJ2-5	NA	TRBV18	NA	TGTGCCAGCTCACCACAGGGACGGAGCCAGGAGACCCAGTACTTC	CASSPQGRSQETQYF
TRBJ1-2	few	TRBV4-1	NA	TGCGCCAGCAGCCAAGGGCCAGGCCTCTATGGCTACACCTTC	CASSQGPGLYGYTF
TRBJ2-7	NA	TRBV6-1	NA	TGTGCCAGCAGTGAAGGGGATCTAGTCGCCTACGAGCAGTACTTC	CASSEGDLVAYEQYF
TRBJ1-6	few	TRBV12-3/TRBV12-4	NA	TGTGCCAGCAGGGACGGAGGCATCAATTCACCCCTCCACTTT	CASRDGGINSPLHF
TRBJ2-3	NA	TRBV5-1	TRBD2	TGCGCCAGCAGCTCCTCGACTAGCGGGGGCACAGATACGCAGTATTTT	CASSSSTSGGTDTQYF
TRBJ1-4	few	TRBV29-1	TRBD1	TGCAGCGTTCTCGGACAGGGAAACGAAAAACTGTTTTTT	CSVLGQGNEKLFF
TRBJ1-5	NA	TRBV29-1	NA	TGCAGCGTTGTCTATGCAGGGGTGGGGAATCAGCCCCAGCATTTT	CSVVYAGVGNQPQHF
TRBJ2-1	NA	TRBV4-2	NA	TGTGCCAGCAGCCAAGAGGGAACTGTTGCCAATGAGCAGTTCTTC	CASSQEGTVANEQFF
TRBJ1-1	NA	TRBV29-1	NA	TGCAGCGTTGAGGTGGCAGGGCGTAACACTGAAGCTTTCTTT	CSVEVAGRNTEAFF
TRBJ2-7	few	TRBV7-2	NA	TGTGCCAGCAGCTCGGGAGTGACCTACGAGCAGTACTTC	CASSSGVTYEQYF
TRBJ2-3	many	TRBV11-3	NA	TGTGCCAGCAGCTTAGGGCCCCCAACCACAGATACGCAGTATTTT	CASSLGPPTTDTQYF
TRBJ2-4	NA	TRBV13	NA	TGTGCCAGCAGCTCAAGGAGGGGGCCCGGCAACATTCAGTACTTC	CASSSRRGPGNIQYF
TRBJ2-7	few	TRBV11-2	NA	TGTGCCAGCGCCCAGGACCACAGCGACCCCTACGAGCAGTACTTC	CASAQDHSDPYEQYF
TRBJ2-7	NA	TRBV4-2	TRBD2	TGTGCCAGCAGCCAAGGGGGGGGTGTGGACTACGAGCAGTACTTC	CASSQGGGVDYEQYF
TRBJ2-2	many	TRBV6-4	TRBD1	TGTGCCAGCAGAGGACAGGGAGCGACCGGGGAGCTGTTTTTT	CASRGQGATGELFF
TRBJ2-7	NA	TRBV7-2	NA	TGTGCCAGCAGCTTAGCATCCGGAACCACCTACGAGCAGTACTTC	CASSLASGTTYEQYF
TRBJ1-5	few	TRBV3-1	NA	TGTGCCAGCAGCCAAGATCCGCTCCAGCCCCAGCATTTT	CASSQDPLQPQHF
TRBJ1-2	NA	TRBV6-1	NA	TGTGCCAGCAGTGAAGGAGGGGCCTTGGGCTATGGCTACACCTTC	CASSEGGALGYGYTF
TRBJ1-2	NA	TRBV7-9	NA	TGTGCCAGCAGCTCTCAGGGGTGGAGATATGGCTACACCTTC	CASSSQGWRYGYTF
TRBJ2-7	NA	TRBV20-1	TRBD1	TGCAGTGCAGCACAGGGGGCGGTCGCCTACGAGCAGTACTTC	CSAAQGAVAYEQYF
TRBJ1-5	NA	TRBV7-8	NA	TGTGCCAGCAGCCCTGGAGGGAACAATCAGCCCCAGCATTTT	CASSPGGNNQPQHF
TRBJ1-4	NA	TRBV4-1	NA	TGCGCCAGCAGCCAAGTCGCAGGGCGTAATGAAAAACTGTTTTTT	CASSQVAGRNEKLFF
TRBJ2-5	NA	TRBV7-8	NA	TGTGCCAGCAGCCTAAGCCTCCCGGGGACCCAGTACTTC	CASSLSLPGTQYF
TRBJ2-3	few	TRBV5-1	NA	TGCGCCAGCAGTAATCCCCGTCTCGGCACAGATACGCAGTATTTT	CASSNPRLGTDTQYF
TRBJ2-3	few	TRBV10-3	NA	TGTGCCATCACCGTATCTAGCACAGATACGCAGTATTTT	CAITVSSTDTQYF
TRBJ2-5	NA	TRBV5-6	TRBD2	TGTGCCAGTAGCTATGGGACTAGCGGGGGGGGCGTGATCCAGACCCAGTACTTC	CASSYGTSGGGVIQTQYF
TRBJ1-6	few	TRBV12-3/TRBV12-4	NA	TGTGCCAGCAGTTTTCGTCCCTCACCCCTCCACTTT	CASSFRPSPLHF
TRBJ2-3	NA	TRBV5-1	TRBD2	TGCGCCAGCAGCTTGGTGGTAGCGGGGGCCCATGGGGCAGATACGCAGTATTTT	CASSLVVAGAHGADTQYF
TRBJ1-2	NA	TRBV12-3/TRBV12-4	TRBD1	TGTGCCAGCAGCCGGACAGGGGGCGGAGGCTACACCTTC	CASSRTGGGGYTF
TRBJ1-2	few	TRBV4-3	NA	TGCGCCAGCAGCCCCGACAGCACTAACTATGGCTACACCTTC	CASSPDSTNYGYTF
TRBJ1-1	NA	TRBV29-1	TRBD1	TGCAGCGTTGTGACAGGGATAACTGAAGCTTTCTTT	CSVVTGITEAFF
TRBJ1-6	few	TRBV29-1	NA	TGCAGCGCCGCAGGTGGGACCGAGAATTCACCCCTCCACTTT	CSAAGGTENSPLHF
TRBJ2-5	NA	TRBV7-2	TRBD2	TGTGCCAGCAGCATGGGACTAGCCCAAGGGACCCGGTACTTC	CASSMGLAQGTRYF
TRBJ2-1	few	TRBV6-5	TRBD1	TGTGCCAGCGCAACTCGAGGGGGCCCACTTGGAAATGAGCAGTTCTTC	CASATRGGPLGNEQFF
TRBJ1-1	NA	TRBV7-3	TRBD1	TGTGCCAGCAGCTCAGGGACAGGGGCTGAAGCTTTCTTT	CASSSGTGAEAFF
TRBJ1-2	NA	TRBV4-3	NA	TGCGCCAGCAACCAAGATCTGGCCAATACTTATGGCTACACCTTC	CASNQDLANTYGYTF
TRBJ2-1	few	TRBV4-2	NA	TGTGCCAGCAGCCGAGATCCGACAGTCTACGATGAGCAGTTCTTC	CASSRDPTVYDEQFF
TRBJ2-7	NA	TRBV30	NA	TGTGCCTGGAATCCGGGAAGATCCTACGAGCAGTACTTC	CAWNPGRSYEQYF